This T cell receptor beta chain was captured by sequencing in a study of vaccination and CD4 T cells after COVID-19. Study at large: Post-vaccine specimens were obtained a median around 72 days after dose two (range 14 to 241). Notes on the study in general: Looking at convalescent patients, a median about 86% of reactive clones were present only post-vaccination.

Treatment denoted: roughly ten-day PBMC culture with coronavirus spike peptide pools or control peptides (ViraFEST assay). ViraFEST enlarged antigen-specific T cell populations with peptide pools and afterwards sequenced TCRs. Every well contained around 2 million PBMCs, which were grown with about 10 IU/ml IL-2 and 10 ug/ml peptide pools. The Oncomine TCR Beta short-read assay was what sequenced the DNA obtained from cultured CD4+ T cells. TCRdb analysed the PCR reads with MiXCR anew, one entry per CDR3 protein. The sample lists 7,400 or so distinct CDR3 sequences, about 56% occurring once. V was cut by 3 bases and J by 6 bases, with 12 bases left in between. CDR3 length: 14 residues. Germline CDR1 reads MGHRA; CDR2 reads YSYEKL. Of note for this clonotype: Antigen unknown.

The TCR was taken from a human donor who had recovered from COVID-19. The specimen sequenced was CD4+ T cells from blood, cultured in vitro. The V gene is TRBV4-1, the J gene TRBJ1-3; perhaps TRBD1 as D (6 bases). The CDR3 DNA is TGCGCCAGCAGCCATTTGGGGGCCCTAAACACCATATATTTT. Translation: CASSHLGALNTIYF.